Sequencing of this TCR beta chain was carried out in a study of cytomegalovirus exposure and HLA in healthy donors. Study-level findings and limits: A list of approximately 160 TCR beta chains associated with cytomegalovirus was given. Many donors carried some public TCRs, although rarity characterized most TCR sequences.

There are a few counts of this clone. Its specificity is not known. V shed 10 bases, J shed 5 bases, and the junction held 10 bases outside the gene matches. The length of the CDR3 is 13 residues. CDR1 is ENHRY and CDR2 is SYGVKD in the germline V gene. Assay: immunoSEQ multiplex PCR; the TCRdb copy retains only in-frame clones and omits some. The sample comprises under 110,000 clones, around 90% of which are singletons, and about 1.8% rests with the top ten. This rearrangement joins TRBV10-3 to TRBJ2-7; 8 bases map to TRBD1. Sequencing input: PBMCs. This sequence was found in a woman between 18 and 29 years old in good health and CMV-seropositive. The CDR3 DNA reads as TGTGCCACCAGGGGGGCAGGGGGCAACGAGCAGTACGTC. Its protein product is CATRGAGGNEQYV.